Shown below are 10 T cell receptor beta chains from a single sample sequenced in a study of blood T cell repertoires in COVID-19. Assay used: immunoSEQ multiplex PCR; TCRdb lists only in-frame clones, some missing. The data contain approximately 76,000 clones, approximately 83% of them singletons. The specimen sequenced was peripheral blood. These receptors were obtained from a woman aged 60-75 years with acute or convalescent COVID-19.

The V and J genes are TRBV5-4 and TRBJ1-3; D is possibly TRBD1 (5 bases). This CDR3 is built from 14 residues. From germline, CDR1 is SGHNT and CDR2 YYREEE (reference sequence). V shed 0 bases and J shed 1 base, with 5 bases lying between them. CDR3 sequence: CASSLAGSGNTIYF. The CDR3 nucleotides read TGTGCCAGCAGCTTGGCAGGGTCTGGAAACACCATATATTTT.

The chain combines TRBV2 with TRBJ2-3; 14 bases match TRBD2. CDR1 SNHLY and CDR2 FYNNEI come from the germline V gene. Trimming at V came to 5 bases and at J to 3 bases, leaving 4 bases not matched to a gene. CDR3 length: 16 residues. This CDR3 reads CASSPRTSGGTDTQYF. Written as DNA, the CDR3 is TGTGCCAGCAGTCCACGGACTAGCGGGGGGACAGATACGCAGTATTTT.

This chain links TRBV6-5 with TRBJ1-5, with 9 bases identical to TRBD1. Germline loops: CDR1 MNHEY, CDR2 SVGAGI. CDR3 length: 14 residues. After removal of 4 bases from V and 7 bases from J, the junction contained 5 bases not matched to a gene. This CDR3 reads CASSWTGAQQPQHF. The CDR3 DNA reads TGTGCCAGCAGTTGGACAGGGGCCCAGCAGCCCCAGCATTTT.

The V and J genes are TRBV6-6 and TRBJ2-3, with D tentatively TRBD2 (6 bases). Deletions cut 6 bases from V and 5 bases from J, with 15 bases between. Germline V gene lookup returns CDR1 MNHNY and CDR2 SVGAGI (reference sequence). The CDR3 is 14 amino acids. The CDR3 sequence is CASSPGTGRDTQYF. CDR3 in DNA: TGTGCCAGCAGCCCTGGGACTGGCAGAGATACGCAGTATTTT.

In its sample, this clone was seen once. The chain is built from TRBV5-1 and TRBJ2-1; 8 nucleotides agree with TRBD2. Germline loops: CDR1 SGHRS, CDR2 YFSETQ. V was clipped by 0 bases and J by 3 bases; unmatched bases: 5. The CDR3 is 16 amino acids. Written as DNA, the CDR3 is TGCGCCAGCAGCTTGGATCCAAGCGGGGGCTACAATGAGCAGTTCTTC. It translates to CASSLDPSGGYNEQFF. Filled out from reference TRBV5-1 and TRBJ2-1, the complete variable domain reads KAGVTQTPRYLIKTRGQQVTLSCSPISGHRSVSWYQQTPGQGLQFLFEYFSETQRNKGNFPGRFSGRQFSNSRSEMNVSTLELGDSALYLCASSLDPSGGYNEQFFGPGTRLTVL.

The chain carries TRBV7-3 and TRBJ2-3; 7 nucleotides line up with TRBD1. This CDR3 spans 15 amino acids. Germline-derived CDR1 and CDR2 are SGHTA and FQGTGA. Trimming took 2 bases from V and 4 from J; bases not matched to a gene: 6. CDR3 nucleotides: TGTGCCAGCAGCTTAGAACAGGGGTGGGCAGATACGCAGTATTTT. Its translation is CASSLEQGWADTQYF.

V gene TRBV7-9 combines with J gene TRBJ2-1; 8 bases map to TRBD1. The V segment lost 4 bases and the J segment 7 bases; nucleotides outside the gene matches: 6. From germline, CDR1 is SEHNR and CDR2 FQNEAQ (reference sequence). The length of the CDR3 is 14 residues. The CDR3 sequence is CASSSDRDGNEQFF. The CDR3 coding sequence is TGTGCCAGCAGCTCGGACAGGGATGGGAATGAGCAGTTCTTC. The full variable domain, rest sourced from reference TRBV7-9 and TRBJ2-1, is DTGVSQNPRHKITKRGQNVTFRCDPISEHNRLYWYRQTLGQGPEFLTYFQNEAQLEKSRLLSDRFSAERPKGSFSTLEIQRTEQGDSAMYLCASSSDRDGNEQFFGPGTRLTVL.

The chain recombines TRBV5-1 with TRBJ2-1; TRBD1 matches 11 bases. This CDR3 contains 16 residues. From germline, CDR1 is SGHRS and CDR2 YFSETQ. J gave up 4 bases and V 6 bases, and 9 bases lay outside the gene matches. CDR3 in amino acids: CASTRDGQGAYNEQFF. The CDR3 nucleotides are TGCGCCAGCACCAGGGACGGACAGGGGGCTTACAATGAGCAGTTCTTC.

This chain uses TRBV5-1 with TRBJ2-7, with 8 positions matching TRBD1. The germline V gene encodes CDR1 SGHRS and CDR2 YFSETQ. This CDR3 has 12 residues. V lost 4 bases, J lost 8 bases, and 5 bases stayed unmatched. DNA for the CDR3: TGCGCCAGCAGCACCGGACAGGGCCAGCAGTACTTC. This encodes CASSTGQGQQYF.

This chain joins TRBV18 and TRBJ1-4, with TRBD1 matching over 9 bases. Germline assignment: CDR1 KGHSH and CDR2 LQKENI. V lost 3 bases to trimming and J lost 3 bases; unmatched junction nucleotides: 14. The CDR3 covers 19 residues. CDR3 loop: CASSPPRPGQGAANEKLFF. CDR3 DNA sequence: TGTGCCAGCTCACCTCCGAGACCGGGACAGGGTGCGGCTAATGAAAAACTGTTTTTT.